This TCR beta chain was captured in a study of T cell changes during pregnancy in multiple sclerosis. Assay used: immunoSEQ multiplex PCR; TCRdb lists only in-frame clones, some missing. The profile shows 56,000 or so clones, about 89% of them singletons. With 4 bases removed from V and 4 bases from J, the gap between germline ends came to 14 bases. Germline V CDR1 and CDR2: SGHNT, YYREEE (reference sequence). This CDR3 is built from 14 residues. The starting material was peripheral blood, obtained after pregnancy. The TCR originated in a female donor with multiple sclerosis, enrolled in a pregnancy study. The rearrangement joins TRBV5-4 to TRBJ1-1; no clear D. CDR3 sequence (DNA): TGTGCCAGCAGCCGAGATACCCGGGGCACTGAAGCTTTCTTT. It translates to CASSRDTRGTEAFF.